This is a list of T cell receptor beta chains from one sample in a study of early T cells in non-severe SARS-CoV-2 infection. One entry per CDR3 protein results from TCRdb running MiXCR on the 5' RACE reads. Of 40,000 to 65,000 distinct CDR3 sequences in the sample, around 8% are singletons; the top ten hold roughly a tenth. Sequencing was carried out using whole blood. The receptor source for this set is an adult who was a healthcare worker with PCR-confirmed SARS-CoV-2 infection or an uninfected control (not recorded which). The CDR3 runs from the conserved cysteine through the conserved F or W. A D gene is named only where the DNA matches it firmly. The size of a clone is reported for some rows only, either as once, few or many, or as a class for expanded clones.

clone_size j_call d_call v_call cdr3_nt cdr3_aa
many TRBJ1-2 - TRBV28 TGTGCCATCATTCAGGGTGAAGGCTACACCTTC CAIIQGEGYTF
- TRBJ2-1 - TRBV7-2 TGTGCCAGCAGCCTTACCCCTGGGTCCTACAATGAGCAGTTCTTC CASSLTPGSYNEQFF
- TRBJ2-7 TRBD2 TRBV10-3 TGTGCCATCAGTGAGTCAGCACTAGCGTCTAGCTCCTACGAGCAGTACTTC CAISESALASSSYEQYF
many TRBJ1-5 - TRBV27 TGTGCCAGCAGTTTCTCCCATTATAGCAATCAGCCCCAGCATTTT CASSFSHYSNQPQHF
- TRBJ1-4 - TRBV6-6 TGTGCCAGCAGAACCACAGCTGCAACTAATGAAAAACTGTTTTTT CASRTTAATNEKLFF
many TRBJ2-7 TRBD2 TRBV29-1 TGCAGCGTTCCGTTGTCGGGGGGGAGCTCCTACGAGCAGTACTTC CSVPLSGGSSYEQYF
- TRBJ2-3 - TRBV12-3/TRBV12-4 TGTGCCAGCAGTTTGGGGCCAGGTCGAAACCCTAGCACAGATACGCAGTATTTT CASSLGPGRNPSTDTQYF
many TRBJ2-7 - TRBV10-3 TGTGCCATCAGTGGTAGCGGATCCTACGAGCAGTACTTC CAISGSGSYEQYF
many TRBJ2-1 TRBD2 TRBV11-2 TGTGCCAGCAGCTTAGGGACTAGCGGGAGCTCCCATGAGCAGTTCTTC CASSLGTSGSSHEQFF
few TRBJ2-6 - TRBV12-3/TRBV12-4 TGTGCCAGCAGCTTCTTGGCAGGTCTCTCTGGGGCCAACGTCCTGACTTTC CASSFLAGLSGANVLTF
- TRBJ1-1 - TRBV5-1 TGCGCCAGCAGCTCCGAAAGGAAAGCTTTCTTT CASSSERKAFF
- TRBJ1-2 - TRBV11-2 TGTGCCAGCAGCCCTAGCCAGGGTAAGGGCTACACCTTC CASSPSQGKGYTF
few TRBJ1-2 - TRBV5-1 TGCGCCAGCAGCTTGGGTGCCAGCGGGATTGGCTACACCTTC CASSLGASGIGYTF
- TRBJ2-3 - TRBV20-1 TGCAGTGCTAACAACCACGGGACAATTGGCACAGATACGCAGTATTTT CSANNHGTIGTDTQYF
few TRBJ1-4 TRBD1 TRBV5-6 TGTGCCAGCAGCTTAGGGACAGGAAATGAAAAACTGTTTTTT CASSLGTGNEKLFF
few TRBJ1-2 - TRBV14 TGTGCCAGCAGCCAATCCAGGAACTATGGCTACACCTTC CASSQSRNYGYTF
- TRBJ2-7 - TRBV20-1 TGCAGTACATCCACAGGGGGGGGTGAGCAGTACTTC CSTSTGGGEQYF
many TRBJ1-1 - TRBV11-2 TGTGCCAGCAGCTTAGATGGCGGGGGGAACACTGAAGCTTTCTTT CASSLDGGGNTEAFF
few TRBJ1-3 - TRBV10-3 TGTGCCATCAGTGACGATCCATTTGGAAACACCATATATTTT CAISDDPFGNTIYF
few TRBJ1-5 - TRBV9 TGTGCCAGCAGCGTAGAGGGCGTGAGCAATCAGCCCCAGCATTTT CASSVEGVSNQPQHF
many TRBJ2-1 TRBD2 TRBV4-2 TGTGCCAGCAGTCTTTTAGCGGGAGATCATAGTGAGCAGTTCTTC CASSLLAGDHSEQFF
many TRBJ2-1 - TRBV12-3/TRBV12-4 TGTGCCAGCAGTTTAGATCCTAGCAATGAGCAGTTCTTC CASSLDPSNEQFF
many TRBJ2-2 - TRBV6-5 TGTGCCAGCAACCCCCGCGTAGCGGTGACCGGGGAGCTGTTTTTT CASNPRVAVTGELFF
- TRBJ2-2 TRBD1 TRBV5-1 TGCGCCAGCAGCCAAGGGACAGGGATCGGCGGGGAGCTGTTTTTT CASSQGTGIGGELFF
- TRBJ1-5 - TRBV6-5 TGTGCCAGCCGTCAGGGTTTGACTAGCAATCAGCCCCAGCATTTT CASRQGLTSNQPQHF
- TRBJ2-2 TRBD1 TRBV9 TGTGCCAGCAGCATGAACCGGGACAGAAACACCGGGGAGCTGTTTTTT CASSMNRDRNTGELFF
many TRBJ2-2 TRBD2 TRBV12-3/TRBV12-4 TGTGCCAGCAGCCCCGCTCCAGTGGGAGGGCACACCGGGGAGCTGTTTTTT CASSPAPVGGHTGELFF
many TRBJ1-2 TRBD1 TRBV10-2 TGCGCCAGCAGTGACGGGACAGGGTTCTTAGATGGCTACACCTTC CASSDGTGFLDGYTF
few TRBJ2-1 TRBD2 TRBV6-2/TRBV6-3 TGTGCCAGCGAACGAGCGGGAGGGGGTCCGTACAATGAGCAGTTCTTC CASERAGGGPYNEQFF
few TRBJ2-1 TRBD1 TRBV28 TGTGCCACCCGGACAGGGGTGAATGAGCAGTTCTTC CATRTGVNEQFF
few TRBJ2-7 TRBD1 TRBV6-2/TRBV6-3 TGTGCCAGCAGTTCGGGACAGAGCTCCTACGAGCAGTACTTC CASSSGQSSYEQYF
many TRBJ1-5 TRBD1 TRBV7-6 TGTGCCAGCAGCGCCGGGACAGGGGCATATAGCAATCAGCCCCAGCATTTT CASSAGTGAYSNQPQHF
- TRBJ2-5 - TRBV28 TGTGCCAGCGTAGCCGAAGAGACCCAGTACTTC CASVAEETQYF
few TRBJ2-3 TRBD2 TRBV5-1 TGCGCCAGCAGCTTGAAGTGGAGGACTAGCGGGGATACTACACTTCACAGGACAGATACGCAGTATTTT CASSLKWRTSGDTTLHRTDTQYF
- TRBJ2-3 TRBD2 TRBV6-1 TGTGCCAGCACCTTGGTAGCGGGGGGGCAAGATACGCAGTATTTT CASTLVAGGQDTQYF
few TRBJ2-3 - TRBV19 TGTGCCAGTAGTGGACGGCTAGATACGCAGTATTTT CASSGRLDTQYF
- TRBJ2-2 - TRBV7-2 TGTGCCAGCAGCATCAGACATGTCAACACCGGGGAGCTGTTTTTT CASSIRHVNTGELFF
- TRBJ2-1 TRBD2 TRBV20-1 TGCAGTGCTAAGGGACTAGGCAATGAGCAGTTCTTC CSAKGLGNEQFF
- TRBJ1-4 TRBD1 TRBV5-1 TGCGCCAGCAGCGTGGACAGGGGAGATGAAAAACTGTTTTTT CASSVDRGDEKLFF
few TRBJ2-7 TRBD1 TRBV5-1 TGCGCCAGCAGCTTACCGGGACAGGGGCGCTTCTACGAGCAGTACTTC CASSLPGQGRFYEQYF
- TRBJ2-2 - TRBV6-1 TGTGCCAGCAGTGCAGCGTCCGGTGTCACCGGGGAGCTGTTTTTT CASSAASGVTGELFF
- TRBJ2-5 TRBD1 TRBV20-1 TGCAGTGCTAGGGATAACAGGGGGCCCTCGAGGGAGACCCAGTACTTC CSARDNRGPSRETQYF
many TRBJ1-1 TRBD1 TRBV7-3 TGTGCCAGCAGCTTAAAGGGGACAGGGGGCCCGGCTTTCTTT CASSLKGTGGPAFF
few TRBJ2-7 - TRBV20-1 TGCAGTGCTAGAGTGGCTAGCAGTCAGTACGAGCAGTACTTC CSARVASSQYEQYF
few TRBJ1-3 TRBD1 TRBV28 TGTGCCAGCAGCGCGCCTGGGACAGGGACCAACACCATATATTTT CASSAPGTGTNTIYF
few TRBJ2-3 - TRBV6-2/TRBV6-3 TGTGCCAGCAGTTTCGTCCTAGCAGACGCTACTAGCACAGATACGCAGTATTTT CASSFVLADATSTDTQYF
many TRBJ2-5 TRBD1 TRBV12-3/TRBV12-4 TGTGCCAGCAGCCCCGGGACAGGGGTACAAGAGACCCAGTACTTC CASSPGTGVQETQYF